One and the same sample provided the 13 T cell receptor beta chains below, sequenced in a study of a mutant IDH1 vaccine in newly diagnosed glioma. Time point in this sample: week 5, during vaccination. Doses consisted of 300 ug of mutant IDH1 20-mer peptide each, paired with topical imiquimod. This table comes from immunoSEQ multiplex PCR, and its TCRdb copy is limited to in-frame clones, with some not included. The sample consists of 45,000 to 55,000 clones, around 80% of them appearing once. These TCRs are of unknown antigen specificity. The material sequenced was PBMCs, taken from a glioma patient whose treatment included an IDH1 peptide vaccine. The receptors come from a woman aged 40 to 49 with glioma.

The chain uses TRBV9 and TRBJ1-1; no clear D gene. Between the trimmed V and J ends, which lost 0 bases and 0 bases, there was a span of 9 bases. The germline V gene has CDR1 SGDLS and CDR2 YYNGEE. The CDR3 runs to 15 residues. CDR3 region: CASSVAPTVNTEAFF. The CDR3 DNA is TGTGCCAGCAGCGTAGCCCCTACAGTGAACACTGAAGCTTTCTTT.

This chain connects TRBV6-6 to TRBJ1-2; no clear D. Germline V gene data show CDR1 as MNHNY and CDR2 as SVGAGI (reference sequence). Trimming cost V 5 bases and J 6 bases, with 4 bases left between them. CDR3 size: 10 residues. The CDR3 reads CASSRDGYTF. The DNA for the CDR3 is TGTGCCAGCAGTAGAGATGGCTACACCTTC.

The genes are TRBV7-9 and TRBJ1-4, with 9 positions matching TRBD1. CDR1 is SEHNR, CDR2 FQNEAQ, per germline (reference sequence). This CDR3 has 15 residues. With 5 bases clipped from V and 7 bases from J, the junction kept 8 bases outside the gene matches. The CDR3, as DNA: TGTGCCAGCAGCGCAAGGGACAGGGTTGGTGAAAAACTGTTTTTT. Its translation is CASSARDRVGEKLFF.

This chain uses TRBV9 with TRBJ2-5, with D possibly TRBD1 on 6 matching bases. The CDR3 spans 15 residues. V dropped 4 bases and J dropped 2 bases, with 15 bases sitting between them. Germline values: CDR1 SGDLS, CDR2 YYNGEE. This CDR3 is CASSSPDSIQETQYF. CDR3 nucleotide sequence: TGTGCCAGCAGCTCGCCGGACAGTATACAAGAGACCCAGTACTTC.

DNA of the CDR3: TGTGCCAGCAGTTCCGAGGGGACAGCGCTCTACGAGCAGTACTTC. Its translation: CASSSEGTALYEQYF. V is TRBV6-5 and J is TRBJ2-7; 7 bases line up with TRBD1. V shed 4 bases and J 3 bases; nucleotides not matched to a gene: 9. CDR1 is MNHEY and CDR2 is SVGAGI in the germline V gene. The CDR3 runs 15 residues.

The chain recombines TRBV10-3 with TRBJ1-6, with D possibly being TRBD1 (5 bases). V lost 2 bases and J lost 9, with 11 bases in between. Looked up from germline, CDR1 is ENHRY and CDR2 is SYGVKD. This CDR3 contains 14 residues. The CDR3 DNA reads TGTGCCATCAGTGAGCGCAGGGACTCTTCACCCCTCCACTTT. Its protein is CAISERRDSSPLHF.

The chain is built from TRBV18 and TRBJ1-5; perhaps TRBD1 as D (6 bases). V was trimmed by 2 bases and J by 5 bases, leaving 13 bases between them. Per the germline V gene, CDR1 is KGHSH and CDR2 is LQKENI. This CDR3 is built from 15 residues. Written as DNA, the CDR3 is TGTGCCAGCTCACCATCGGGGGCCCAAGATCAGCCCCAGCATTTT. This sequence encodes CASSPSGAQDQPQHF.

The chain recombines TRBV6-1 with TRBJ2-3; TRBD2 agrees at 8 bases. Germline CDR1 is MNHNS and CDR2 is SASEGT. V lost 3 bases and J lost 3; bases outside the gene matches: 5. This CDR3 contains 15 residues. The CDR3 DNA is TGTGCCAGCAGTGACCTAGCGGGCAATACAGATACGCAGTATTTT. This codes for CASSDLAGNTDTQYF.

V usage is TRBV7-6 and J usage is TRBJ2-5, with TRBD2 matching 11 bases. After removal of 4 bases from V and 5 bases from J, the junction contained 3 bases not matched to a gene. This CDR3 comprises 14 residues. Per the germline V gene, CDR1 is SGHVS and CDR2 is FNYEAQ. In nucleotides, the CDR3 is TGTGCCAGCAGCTCCCGACTAGCGGGGGAGACCCAGTACTTC. Protein product: CASSSRLAGETQYF.

This sequence joins TRBV6-6 and TRBJ2-7; D uncertain. This CDR3 comprises 16 residues. Trimming took off 1 base at V and 0 bases at J, with 13 bases between the two ends. CDR1 MNHNY and CDR2 SVGAGI come from the germline V gene (reference sequence). CDR3 sequence: CASSYWAGLSSYEQYF. The CDR3 nucleotides are TGTGCCAGCAGTTACTGGGCAGGCCTTAGCTCCTACGAGCAGTACTTC.

DNA for the CDR3: TGTGCCAGCAGCCGAACTAGACAAGAGACCCAGTACTTC. This sequence encodes CASSRTRQETQYF. The chain joins TRBV9 to TRBJ2-5; D perhaps matches TRBD2 (5 bases). Trimming shortened V by 4 bases and J by 2 bases, and 9 bases separated the two germline ends. Germline CDR1 is SGDLS and CDR2 is YYNGEE. CDR3 size: 13 residues.

The genes are TRBV18 and TRBJ1-1, with D possibly TRBD1 on 6 matching bases. The CDR3 runs 14 residues. CDR1 and CDR2 from the germline V gene are KGHSH and LQKENI. V shed 10 bases and J shed 1 base, with 16 bases lying between them. The CDR3: CATLSGQKNTEAFF. DNA of the CDR3: TGTGCCACCCTATCGGGACAAAAGAACACTGAAGCTTTCTTT.

J is TRBJ2-1 and V is TRBV27, with TRBD2 identical over 8 bases. CDR1 MNHEY and CDR2 SMNVEV come from the germline V gene (reference sequence). The CDR3 has 16 amino acids. V lost 2 bases, J lost 7 bases, and 10 bases stayed unmatched. The CDR3 DNA follows: TGTGCCAGCAGTTTAATCCTGCAGCGGGGGTTGAATGAGCAGTTCTTC. This translates into CASSLILQRGLNEQFF.